Following are 6 T cell receptor beta chains from one sample sequenced in a study of T cell clonality in common variable immunodeficiency. This table comes from immunoSEQ multiplex PCR, and its TCRdb copy is limited to in-frame clones, with some not included. This repertoire holds approximately 50,000 clones, and none appear only once. Sequencing input: peripheral blood mononuclear cells. All receptors derive from a person between 18 and 70 years old in good health.

A few counts support this clone. The CDR3 end is not reached by the read, which stops 3 residues before it; the germline J gene fills it in. The rearrangement uses TRBV19 and TRBJ2-7; the D gene is possibly TRBD1 (7 bases). The CDR3 is 16 residues long. Germline V gene sequence: CDR1 LNHDA, CDR2 SQIVND (reference sequence). Between the trimmed V and J ends, which lost 6 bases and 1 base, there was a span of 19 bases. The CDR3 loop is CASSQSQGGASYEQYF. The covered CDR3 bases are TGTGCCAGTAGCCAAAGTCAGGGGGGAGCTTCCTACGAG.

This clone came up many times. The read terminates 3 residues before the CDR3 end, so the remaining end is supplied by the germline J gene. The chain couples TRBV5-1 to TRBJ1-1; the D gene is possibly TRBD1 (5 bases). The CDR3 extends over 15 amino acids. Germline V gene data show CDR1 as SGHRS and CDR2 as YFSETQ. Trimming stripped 1 base from V and 7 bases from J, with 17 bases between. The CDR3 loop reads CASSLIPGGRIEAFF. The part of the CDR3 DNA that was read is TGCGCCAGCAGCTTGATCCCCGGGGGTAGGATTGAA.

This clone was seen repeatedly, ten times or more. The read falls 3 residues short of the CDR3 end, and the missing part is taken from the germline J gene. The chain carries TRBV14 and TRBJ1-1; a possible D gene is TRBD1 (5 bases). Trimming removed 4 bases from V and 6 bases from J, with 9 bases in between. Germline-derived CDR1 and CDR2 are SGHDN and FVKESK. The CDR3 has 12 residues. The CDR3 bases that were read are TGTGCCAGCAGCCGAACCAGGGCTGAA. Translation gives CASSRTRAE. The entire CDR3 protein is CASSRTRAEAFF. Full variable domain (missing parts from reference TRBV14 and TRBJ1-1): EAGVTQFPSHSVIEKGQTVTLRCDPISGHDNLYWYRRVMGKEIKFLLHFVKESKQDESGMPNNRFLAERTGGTYSTLKVQPAELEDSGVYFCASSRTRAEAFFGQGTRLTVV.

This clone was detected a few times. The read falls 3 residues short of the CDR3 end, and the missing part is taken from the germline J gene. The chain combines TRBV2 with TRBJ2-4; 10 bases match TRBD1. Germline CDR1 reads SNHLY; CDR2 reads FYNNEI. The CDR3 sequence is 14 residues long. The CDR3 region is CASLRDRGNYGQYF. Partial CDR3 DNA: TGTGCCAGCTTGAGGGACAGGGGTAACTATGGT.

This clone has at least ten counts. The observed sequence ends 3 residues before the CDR3 terminus, with the missing tail filled in from the germline J gene. The chain has TRBV28 and TRBJ2-3; possibly TRBD2 for D (7 bases). The CDR3 extends over 16 amino acids. Germline CDR1 MDHEN, CDR2 SYDVKM. Partial CDR3 DNA: TGTGCTGGGGGGGGGCAAAAAGGGGCGAGTGGAGATACG. Translation: CAGGGQKGASGDT. The whole CDR3 region reads CAGGGQKGASGDTQYF.

This clone was seen ten or more times. The CDR3 end lies 3 residues beyond the end of the read and is filled in from the germline J gene. This sequence joins TRBV10-3 and TRBJ2-3; 10 nucleotides align to TRBD2. CDR1 ENHRY and CDR2 SYGVKD come from the germline V gene. This CDR3 contains 16 residues. The junction had 8 bases not matched to a gene; V was cut back by 6 bases and J by 2 bases. This CDR3 reads CAISRRTSGSTDTQYF. CDR3 DNA (partial): TGTGCCATCAGCAGAAGGACTAGCGGCTCCACAGATACG.